What follows are 8 T cell receptor beta chains derived from one specimen sequenced in a study of regulatory T cells in long-lasting Graves disease. As for time point: persistent/refractory GD, antithyroid drugs over 5 years with positive TRAb. The TCR library was made from RNA that had been extracted from PBMCs in TRIzol. The authors built TCR beta libraries using iRepertoire HTBI primers and Arm-PCR of CDR3 regions. Each CDR3 protein gets one entry after TCRdb re-called the multiplex PCR reads with MiXCR. Among about 470,000 distinct CDR3 sequences listed, roughly 20% were seen once. The input for sequencing was peripheral blood mononuclear cells (PBMCs), taken when the disease was refractory, from a patient treated with antithyroid drugs. The receptors derive from a female donor with Graves disease.

This clonotype occurred many times. This chain uses TRBV11-2 with TRBJ2-4, with D hard to call. Trimming took off 5 bases at V and 0 bases at J, with 11 bases between the two ends. The CDR3 spans 15 residues. Per germline, CDR1 SGHAT and CDR2 FQNNGV. CDR3 residues: CASSPGPPAKNIQYF. The CDR3, as DNA: TGTGCCAGCAGCCCCGGGCCCCCAGCCAAAAACATTCAGTACTTC.

The rearrangement uses TRBV28 and TRBJ2-1, with 15 bases fitting TRBD2. The CDR3 totals 17 residues. Unmatched junction bases numbered 6, after V lost 6 bases and J lost 3 bases. Germline V CDR1 and CDR2: MDHEN, SYDVKM. The CDR3 region is CASRGTSGRPYYNEQFF. CDR3 DNA sequence: TGTGCCAGCAGGGGGACTAGCGGGAGGCCCTACTACAATGAGCAGTTCTTC. Supplemented by reference TRBV28 and TRBJ2-1, the full variable domain reads DVKVTQSSRYLVKRTGEKVFLECVQDMDHENMFWYRQDPGLGLRLIYFSYDVKMKEKGDIPEGYSVSREKKERFSLILESASTNQTSMYLCASRGTSGRPYYNEQFFGPGTRLTVL.

In this sample, this clonotype turned up a few times. The chain combines TRBV15 with TRBJ1-1; 8 nucleotides agree with TRBD1. Germline assignment: CDR1 LNHNV and CDR2 YYDKDF (reference sequence). The CDR3 is 13 amino acids. J lost 1 base, V lost 10 bases, and 5 bases had no gene match. The chain's CDR3 is CAIAGGSNTEAFF. CDR3 bases: TGTGCCATCGCAGGGGGCTCGAACACTGAAGCTTTCTTT.

This clonotype has ten or more counts. J is TRBJ1-3 and V is TRBV28; no clear D. V gave up 2 bases and J gave up 4 bases, with 6 bases separating them. The CDR3 covers 13 residues. Germline-derived CDR1 and CDR2 are MDHEN and SYDVKM. The CDR3 DNA is TGTGCCAGCAGTTTACTACAGGGAAACACCATATATTTT. Encoded protein: CASSLLQGNTIYF.

This clonotype has more than one count but fewer than ten. The chain carries TRBV13 and TRBJ1-6; 9 nucleotides agree with TRBD1. The germline gives CDR1 PRHDT, CDR2 FYEKMQ (reference sequence). Germline trimming cut 3 bases from V and 6 bases from J; bases unmatched to any gene: 6. The CDR3 runs 16 residues. The CDR3 region is CASSFGTGSGNSPLHF. The CDR3 region has the DNA TGTGCCAGCAGCTTCGGGACAGGGAGCGGTAATTCACCCCTCCACTTT.

About this clonotype itself: Because it lacks the conserved phenylalanine or tryptophan at the end, this CDR3 is likely a read error. V and J are TRBV29-1 and TRBJ2-7; D is undetermined. The V end lost 7 bases, the J end lost 3 bases, and 13 bases lay between the germline ends. The V gene's germline CDR1 is SQVTM and CDR2 ANQGSEA. The CDR3 runs 12 residues. DNA for the CDR3: TGCAGCGCCGGCATGGAGAACTACGAGCAGTACTCC. This gives the protein CSAGMENYEQYS.

Many counts were recorded for this clonotype. This chain's CDR3 is CASSLNANKQYF. Here the CDR3 DNA reads TGTGCCAGCAGCTTAAATGCTAACAAGCAGTACTTC. The V and J genes are TRBV11-2 and TRBJ2-7; D is unresolved. Germline CDR1 reads SGHAT; CDR2 reads FQNNGV. The ends were cut back, 2 bases at V and 8 bases at J, with 10 bases in the middle. This CDR3 is built from 12 residues.

The gene calls are TRBV3-1 and TRBJ2-7; D possibly matches TRBD1 or TRBD2 (5 bases each). Germline loops: CDR1 LGHDT, CDR2 YNNKEL (reference sequence). The CDR3 has 16 residues. V lost 1 base to trimming and J lost 9 bases, with 22 bases between them. The CDR3 loop is CASSQGLRGRASVQYF. In nucleotides, the CDR3 is TGTGCCAGCAGCCAAGGGCTCCGGGGACGGGCCTCGGTGCAGTACTTC.